This entry is about one TCR beta chain. The antigen remains unidentified. The data belong to a study of graft-versus-host responses after intestinal transplantation. Study-wide background: Transplants were multivisceral, liver-intestinal, or isolated intestinal.

Using immunoSEQ multiplex PCR, the repertoire was profiled, and TCRdb retains in-frame clones only, with some absent. The repertoire holds 4,500 to 5,000 clones, with around 70% as singletons. The CDR3 has 15 amino acids. Losses at the gene ends were 5 bases for V and 3 bases for J; bases not matched to a gene: 9. Germline CDR1 is MNHNY and CDR2 is SVGAGI (reference sequence). Findings and caveats of the study: GvH clones detected in recipient marrow included some appearing first in ileum or blood. The study associated peak circulating GvH clone levels with early post-transplant HvG declines.

The source material was PBMCs, sampled about 530 days after intestinal transplant. This TCR was recovered from a human patient who received an intestinal transplant, so some T cells may come from the graft donor. The chain has TRBV6-6 and TRBJ1-2; 7 bases line up with TRBD1. This CDR3 is CASSPGTEKHYGYTF. As DNA, the CDR3 is TGTGCCAGCAGTCCCGGGACAGAAAAACACTATGGCTACACCTTC.